The clone carrying this T cell receptor beta chain occurred a few times. The trim removed 1 base at V and 4 bases at J, leaving 4 bases unmatched. Germline V gives CDR1 SNHLY, CDR2 FYNNEI. The CDR3 contains 15 residues. These data belong to a study of blood T cell repertoires in COVID-19. On the study more broadly: The United States, Italy and Spain were the sources of the acute and convalescent COVID-19 samples. PBMCs, B-cell-depleted T cells, or T cells provided the cDNA or gDNA that made up the material.

Only in-frame clones appear in the TCRdb table, and some are missing; sequencing was by immunoSEQ multiplex PCR. In the table there are more than 85,000 clones, 92% of which are singletons. The chain uses TRBV2 and TRBJ1-2, with 9 bases matching TRBD1. The clonotype comes from a man aged 70-80 years with acute or convalescent COVID-19. Sequenced sample: peripheral blood. The CDR3 loop is CASSEGDREFYGYTF. Here the CDR3 DNA reads TGTGCCAGCAGTGAAGGGGACAGGGAATTCTATGGCTACACCTTC.